Reported below is one T cell receptor beta chain. Its target is unknown. TCRdb recomputed calls from the 5' RACE reads with MiXCR, one row per CDR3 protein. Of fewer than 650,000 distinct CDR3 sequences in the sample, under 8.5% were seen once. The data derive from a study of identical twins. Findings and caveats of the study: The study found weaker excess twin sharing in beta out-of-frame sequences. Out-of-frame alpha sequences common to twins exhibited a surplus of low generation probability.

J was trimmed by 5 bases and V by 0 bases; bases with no gene match: 13. The CDR3 is 17 amino acids. The germline V gene encodes CDR1 DFQATT and CDR2 SNEGSKA (reference sequence). These data are also associated with another study on yellow fever vaccine responses in identical twins. That paper notes: Twins reportedly appeared to share part of their vaccine T cell response while keeping part individual.

The sequence derives from a woman aged 18 to 35 in good health. The chain is built from TRBV20-1 and TRBJ2-5, with 9 positions matching TRBD1. The sequenced sample was PBMCs. Written as DNA, the CDR3 is TGCAGTGCTAGAGATCGAAAAAGGGACAGGGTGGCCGAGACCCAGTACTTC. This sequence encodes CSARDRKRDRVAETQYF.